Below are 22 T cell receptor beta chains sequenced from a single sample in a study of memory CD8 T cells in hepatitis C reinfection. Time point of the sample: late/post reinfection, 12 to 24 weeks after detection. No in vitro expansion preceded TCR sequencing of the sorted cells. Only in-frame clones appear in the TCRdb table, and some are missing; sequencing was by immunoSEQ multiplex PCR. The table includes around 45,000 clones, roughly 87% detected once. Sample: naive CD8+ T cells sorted from blood. All receptors derive from a young man with hepatitis C virus infection.

This chain uses TRBV6-5 with TRBJ1-1; 8 bases agree with TRBD1. V lost 5 bases to trimming and J lost 3 bases; unmatched junction nucleotides: 2. This CDR3 has 13 amino acids. Germline loops: CDR1 MNHEY, CDR2 SVGAGI. The DNA for the CDR3 is TGTGCCAGCAGTGGACAGGGCTACACTGAAGCTTTCTTT. Protein product: CASSGQGYTEAFF.

V usage is TRBV7-9 and J usage is TRBJ1-1; 7 nucleotides agree with TRBD1. The V and J ends lost 4 bases and 4 bases, in that order; junction bases with no gene match: 9. Germline CDR1 reads SEHNR; CDR2 reads FQNEAQ (reference sequence). CDR3 length: 15 amino acids. CDR3 sequence: CASSSPEGAFTEAFF. CDR3 coding DNA: TGTGCCAGCAGCTCCCCAGAGGGGGCCTTCACTGAAGCTTTCTTT.

This clone has just a few counts. The same CDR3 can be traced to other DNA sequences in this sample. The chain carries TRBV11-3 and TRBJ1-1; unclear D gene. Per the germline V gene, CDR1 is SGHNT and CDR2 is YENEEA. This CDR3 has 13 residues. Trimming pared 5 bases from V and 5 bases from J, leaving 12 bases between. CDR3 sequence: CASSPTGNTEAFF. The CDR3 DNA reads TGTGCCAGCAGCCCGACGGGTAATACTGAAGCTTTCTTT.

J is TRBJ1-1 and V is TRBV6-5; D uncertain. The CDR3 totals 14 residues. V was pared by 2 bases and J by 6 bases, with 13 bases between. Germline CDR1 reads MNHEY; CDR2 reads SVGAGI. The CDR3 sequence is CASSYGYRGSEAFF. CDR3 sequence (DNA): TGTGCCAGCAGTTACGGGTACCGCGGCTCTGAAGCTTTCTTT.

This chain joins TRBV28 and TRBJ2-5; TRBD2 might be the D (5 bases). The CDR3 is 13 residues long. The V end was cut by 6 bases, the J end by 5 bases, with 13 bases between. Looked up from germline, CDR1 is MDHEN and CDR2 is SYDVKM. CDR3 region: CASRPEGWETQYF. CDR3 nucleotide sequence: TGTGCCAGCAGGCCAGAGGGCTGGGAGACCCAGTACTTC.

The V and J genes are TRBV7-9 and TRBJ2-1; no clear D. The CDR3 loop spans 15 amino acids. Germline V gene lookup returns CDR1 SEHNR and CDR2 FQNEAQ (reference sequence). V lost 1 base and J 6 bases, leaving 13 bases between the germline ends. The CDR3 reads CASSLDRRLINEQFF. The CDR3 nucleotides read TGTGCCAGCAGCTTAGATAGGCGGCTCATCAATGAGCAGTTCTTC. Full variable domain (rest looked up from reference TRBV7-9 and TRBJ2-1): DTGVSQNPRHKITKRGQNVTFRCDPISEHNRLYWYRQTLGQGPEFLTYFQNEAQLEKSRLLSDRFSAERPKGSFSTLEIQRTEQGDSAMYLCASSLDRRLINEQFFGPGTRLTVL.

The V call is TRBV6-5, the J call TRBJ1-2; D gene uncertain. Looked up from germline, CDR1 is MNHEY and CDR2 is SVGAGI. Trimming shortened V by 2 bases and J by 6 bases, and 10 bases separated the two germline ends. The CDR3 loop spans 13 amino acids. The CDR3 spells CASSYLLSDGYTF. The CDR3 DNA sequence: TGTGCCAGCAGTTACCTATTATCCGATGGCTACACCTTC.

The V call is TRBV7-2, the J call TRBJ1-1, with TRBD1 identical over 11 bases. The CDR3 contains 18 residues. The junction had 11 bases not matched to a gene; V was cut back by 5 bases and J by 0 bases. Germline V gives CDR1 SGHTA, CDR2 FQGNSA. The CDR3 reads CASSPRDRGLMVNTEAFF. CDR3 nucleotides: TGTGCCAGCAGCCCAAGGGACAGGGGGTTGATGGTGAACACTGAAGCTTTCTTT.

The chain carries TRBV19 and TRBJ2-7, with TRBD1 identical over 7 bases. The V and J ends lost 3 bases and 2 bases, in that order; junction bases with no gene match: 4. Per germline, CDR1 LNHDA and CDR2 SQIVND (reference sequence). The CDR3 is 14 residues long. DNA for the CDR3: TGTGCCAGTAGTATGGGGACAGCCACCTACGAGCAGTACTTC. This translates into CASSMGTATYEQYF.

The CDR3 loop reads CASSYSGTSGRETQYF. The DNA of the CDR3 is TGTGCCAGCAGTTACTCCGGGACTAGCGGTCGGGAGACCCAGTACTTC. The rearrangement uses TRBV6-5 and TRBJ2-5; 11 bases line up with TRBD2. Germline CDR1 reads MNHEY; CDR2 reads SVGAGI. Trimming at V came to 0 bases and at J to 5 bases, leaving 5 bases not matched to a gene. The CDR3 has 16 amino acids.

The chain combines TRBV6-5 with TRBJ2-7, with D possibly being TRBD1 (6 bases). CDR1 MNHEY and CDR2 SVGAGI come from the germline V gene. The CDR3 is 14 amino acids. Trimming shortened V by 6 bases and J by 2 bases, and 14 bases separated the two germline ends. CDR3 coding DNA: TGTGCCAGCAGACTAACAGGGCCCGCCTACGAGCAGTACTTC. This encodes CASRLTGPAYEQYF.

The chain couples TRBV21-1 to TRBJ1-2; the table's D call of TRBD1 was not tested on the DNA. TRBV21-1 is termed a pseudogene. The CDR3 loop spans 14 amino acids. CDR3: CAPQGTENKYGYTF. The CDR3 DNA is TGTGCCCCCCAGGGGACAGAAAACAAGTATGGCTACACCTTC.

The sample holds one count of this clone. The chain is built from TRBV10-3 and TRBJ2-7; D may be TRBD1 (6 bases). V shed 5 bases and J shed 0 bases, with 11 bases lying between them. The germline gives CDR1 ENHRY, CDR2 SYGVKD. The CDR3 loop spans 14 amino acids. CDR3: CAISPGQSSYEQYF. CDR3 in DNA: TGTGCCATCAGTCCGGGACAAAGCTCCTACGAGCAGTACTTC.

This rearrangement joins TRBV4-3 to TRBJ2-1; D is possibly TRBD1 (5 bases). V lost 1 base and J lost 2, with 9 bases in between. The CDR3 runs 15 residues. The germline V gene has CDR1 LGHNA and CDR2 YSLEER. CDR3 residues: CASSQASGTYNEQFF. DNA of the CDR3: TGCGCCAGCAGCCAAGCTTCAGGGACCTACAATGAGCAGTTCTTC.

The V gene is TRBV11-2, the J gene TRBJ2-1; no definite D call. The V gene's germline CDR1 is SGHAT and CDR2 FQNNGV. Trimming took off 5 bases at V and 1 base at J, with 6 bases between the two ends. CDR3 length equals 13 residues. CDR3 sequence: CASSPGSYNEQFF. CDR3 coding DNA: TGTGCCAGCAGCCCGGGTTCCTACAATGAGCAGTTCTTC.

This chain connects TRBV7-3 to TRBJ2-7, with a tentative D call TRBD2 (6 bases). Germline V lookup: CDR1 SGHTA, CDR2 FQGTGA. The CDR3 has 15 amino acids. V was pared by 3 bases and J by 3 bases, with 15 bases between. This CDR3 is CASSFGQGLLYEQYF. The DNA of the CDR3 is TGTGCCAGCAGCTTTGGGCAGGGACTCCTCTACGAGCAGTACTTC.

The chain has TRBV7-2 and TRBJ2-5, with 10 bases that match TRBD2. The V and J ends lost 3 bases and 4 bases, in that order; junction bases with no gene match: 8. Germline loops: CDR1 SGHTA, CDR2 FQGNSA. The CDR3 loop spans 16 amino acids. The CDR3 DNA sequence: TGTGCCAGCAGCTTTGGGGGACTAGCGTTTAGAGAGACCCAGTACTTC. Translated: CASSFGGLAFRETQYF.

The J gene is TRBJ2-7, the V gene TRBV29-1; a possible D gene is TRBD1 (5 bases). Germline V CDR1 and CDR2: SQVTM, ANQGSEA. Trimming cost V 6 bases and J 2 bases, with 11 bases left between them. This CDR3 is built from 12 residues. CDR3 residues: CSVRQYTYEQYF. CDR3 DNA sequence: TGCAGCGTACGACAGTATACCTACGAGCAGTACTTC.

By share of the sample, this clone is medium-sized. The V and J genes are TRBV6-1 and TRBJ1-2, with 7 bases that match TRBD1. The junction had 11 bases not matched to a gene; V was cut back by 3 bases and J by 7 bases. This CDR3 has 15 amino acids. CDR1 is MNHNS and CDR2 is SASEGT in the germline V gene. The CDR3 sequence: CASSEGVEGAGGYTF. CDR3 in DNA: TGTGCCAGCAGTGAGGGAGTAGAGGGGGCGGGTGGCTACACCTTC.

The rearrangement joins TRBV29-1 to TRBJ2-1; D possibly corresponds to TRBD2 (6 bases). With 5 bases removed from V and 2 bases from J, the gap between germline ends came to 16 bases. This CDR3 comprises 15 residues. Germline-derived CDR1 and CDR2 are SQVTM and ANQGSEA. CDR3 bases: TGCAGCGTTTCCACTTCGGGAGACCCCTACAATGAGCAGTTCTTC. Residues: CSVSTSGDPYNEQFF.

The chain links TRBV5-6 to TRBJ2-1; tentative D call: TRBD1 (5 bases). This CDR3 contains 15 residues. V was cut by 4 bases and J by 4 bases, with 15 bases left in between. CDR1 and CDR2 from the germline V gene are SGHDT and YYEEEE. The CDR3 region is CASSEDTGLYNEQFF. CDR3 DNA sequence: TGTGCCAGCAGCGAGGACACCGGGTTATACAATGAGCAGTTCTTC.

The rearrangement links TRBV13 to TRBJ2-1; weak D call: TRBD2 (6 bases). The V end lost 4 bases, the J end lost 4 bases, and 14 bases lay between the germline ends. From germline, CDR1 is PRHDT and CDR2 FYEKMQ (reference sequence). The CDR3 sequence is 15 residues long. For the CDR3, the DNA is TGTGCCAGCAGCTCCGACGATGGAGGGTACAATGAGCAGTTCTTC. It codes for CASSSDDGGYNEQFF.